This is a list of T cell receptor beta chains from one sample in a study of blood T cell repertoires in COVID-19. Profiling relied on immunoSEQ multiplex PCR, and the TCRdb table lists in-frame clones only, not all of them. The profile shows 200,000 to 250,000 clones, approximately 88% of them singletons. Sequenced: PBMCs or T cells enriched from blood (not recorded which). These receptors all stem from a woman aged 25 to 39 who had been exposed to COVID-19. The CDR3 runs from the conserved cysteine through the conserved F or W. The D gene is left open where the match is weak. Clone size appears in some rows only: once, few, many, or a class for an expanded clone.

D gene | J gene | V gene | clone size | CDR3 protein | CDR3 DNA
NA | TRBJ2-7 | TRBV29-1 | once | CSVGSLAYEQYF | TGCAGCGTTGGCAGTCTAGCCTACGAGCAGTACTTC
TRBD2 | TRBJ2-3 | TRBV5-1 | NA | CASSWGERGRTDTQYF | TGCGCCAGCAGCTGGGGCGAGCGGGGCCGCACAGATACGCAGTATTTT
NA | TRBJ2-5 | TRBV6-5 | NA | CASRTPGAGETQYF | TGTGCCAGCAGAACCCCAGGGGCCGGTGAGACCCAGTACTTC
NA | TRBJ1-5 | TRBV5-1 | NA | CASSPDGGVNQPQHF | TGCGCCAGCAGCCCCGACGGGGGAGTTAATCAGCCCCAGCATTTT
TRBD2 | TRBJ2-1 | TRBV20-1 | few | CSASRLAFGNEQFF | TGCAGTGCTAGTAGACTAGCGTTCGGCAATGAGCAGTTCTTC
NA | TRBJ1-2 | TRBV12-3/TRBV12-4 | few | CASTPGVGHGYTF | TGTGCCAGCACCCCGGGGGTAGGTCATGGCTACACCTTC
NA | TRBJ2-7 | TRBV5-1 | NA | CASSLRGGTYEQYF | TGCGCCAGCAGCTTGAGGGGCGGAACCTACGAGCAGTACTTC
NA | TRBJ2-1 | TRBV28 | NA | CASSFEGGEQFF | TGTGCCAGCAGTTTTGAGGGTGGCGAGCAGTTCTTC
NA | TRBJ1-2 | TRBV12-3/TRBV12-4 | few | CASSLQGNYGYTF | TGTGCCAGCAGTTTACAGGGAAACTATGGCTACACCTTC
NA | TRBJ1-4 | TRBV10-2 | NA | CASRPAGEKLFF | TGCGCCAGCAGACCTGCGGGTGAAAAACTGTTTTTT
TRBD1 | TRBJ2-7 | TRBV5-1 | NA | CASSFLTGEGNEQYF | TGCGCCAGCAGCTTTTTGACAGGGGAAGGGAACGAGCAGTACTTC
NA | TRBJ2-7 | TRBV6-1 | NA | CASSERTWRDRTPSYEQYF | TGTGCCAGCAGTGAACGAACTTGGCGGGACAGAACTCCATCCTACGAGCAGTACTTC
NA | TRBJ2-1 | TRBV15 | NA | CATSRDRWSGEQFF | TGTGCCACCAGCAGAGATCGTTGGTCGGGTGAGCAGTTCTTC
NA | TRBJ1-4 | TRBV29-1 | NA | CSADRQEKLFF | TGCAGCGCTGACCGACAGGAAAAACTGTTTTTT
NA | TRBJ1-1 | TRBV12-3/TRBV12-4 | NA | CASSLMGGTEAFF | TGTGCCAGCAGTTTAATGGGGGGCACTGAAGCTTTCTTT
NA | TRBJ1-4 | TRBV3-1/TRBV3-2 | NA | CASSLRSAPANEKLFF | TGTGCCAGCAGCCTCAGAAGCGCCCCCGCGAATGAAAAACTGTTTTTT
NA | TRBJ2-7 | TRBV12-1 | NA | CASSLSGTSGRARIHEQYF | TGTGCCAGCAGCTTGTCCGGGACTAGCGGGAGGGCCAGGATCCACGAGCAGTACTTC
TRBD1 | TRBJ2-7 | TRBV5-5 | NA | CASSTGQGGGYEQYF | TGTGCCAGCAGCACAGGACAGGGTGGGGGCTACGAGCAGTACTTC
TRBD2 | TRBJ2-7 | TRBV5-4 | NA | CASSPGLAGSYEQYF | TGTGCCAGCAGCCCGGGACTAGCGGGATCCTACGAGCAGTACTTC
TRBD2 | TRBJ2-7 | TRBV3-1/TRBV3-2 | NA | CASSQGGLMAGGVGYEQYF | TGTGCCAGCAGCCAAGGGGGGTTGATGGCGGGAGGGGTAGGCTACGAGCAGTACTTC
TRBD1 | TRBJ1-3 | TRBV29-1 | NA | CSVGGTVSGNTIYF | TGCAGCGTCGGAGGGACAGTCTCTGGAAACACCATATATTTT
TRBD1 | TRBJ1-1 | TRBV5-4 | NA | CASSLVGQGNTEAFF | TGTGCCAGCAGCTTGGTGGGACAGGGAAACACTGAAGCTTTCTTT
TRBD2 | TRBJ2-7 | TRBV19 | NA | CASSQAGGFYEQYF | TGTGCCAGTTCACAAGCGGGAGGCTTCTACGAGCAGTACTTC
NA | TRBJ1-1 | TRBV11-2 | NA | CASSFRQIGTEAFF | TGTGCCAGCAGCTTCAGGCAGATTGGCACTGAAGCTTTCTTT
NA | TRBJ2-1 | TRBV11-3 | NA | CASSLTGSPYNEQFF | TGTGCCAGCAGCTTAACAGGCTCTCCCTACAATGAGCAGTTCTTC
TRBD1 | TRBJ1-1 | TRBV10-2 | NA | CASRNDRGTEAFF | TGCGCCAGCAGGAACGACAGGGGGACTGAAGCTTTCTTT
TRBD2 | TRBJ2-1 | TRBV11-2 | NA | CASSSFSGRSYNEQFF | TGTGCCAGCAGCTCCTTTAGCGGGAGGTCCTACAATGAGCAGTTCTTC
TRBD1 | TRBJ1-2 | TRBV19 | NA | CASSSQGGVNYGYTF | TGTGCCAGTAGTTCGCAGGGGGGAGTGAACTATGGCTACACCTTC
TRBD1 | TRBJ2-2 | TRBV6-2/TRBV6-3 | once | CASSNRDRARIGELFF | TGTGCCAGCAGCAACCGGGACAGGGCGAGGATCGGGGAGCTGTTTTTT
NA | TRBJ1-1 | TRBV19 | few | CASSISGAEAFF | TGTGCCAGTAGTATATCGGGGGCTGAAGCTTTCTTT
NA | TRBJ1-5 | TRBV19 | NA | CASSTHGGGRSNQPQHF | TGTGCCAGTAGTACCCACGGGGGGGGACGGAGCAATCAGCCCCAGCATTTT
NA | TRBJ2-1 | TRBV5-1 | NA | CASGSAQGGSYNEQFF | TGCGCCAGCGGTAGCGCACAGGGGGGGTCCTACAATGAGCAGTTCTTC
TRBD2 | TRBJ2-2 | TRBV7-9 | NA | CASSSTGGNTGELFF | TGTGCCAGCAGCTCAACGGGGGGTAACACCGGGGAGCTGTTTTTT
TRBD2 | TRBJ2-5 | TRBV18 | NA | CASSPGTSGRSFGETQYF | TGTGCCAGCTCACCCGGGACTAGCGGGAGGTCGTTTGGCGAGACCCAGTACTTC
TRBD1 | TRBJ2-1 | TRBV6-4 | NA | CASSDGGQGYNEQFF | TGTGCCAGCAGTGACGGAGGACAGGGATACAATGAGCAGTTCTTC
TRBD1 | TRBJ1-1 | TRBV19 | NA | CASSMQQGTEAFF | TGTGCCAGTAGTATGCAACAGGGGACTGAAGCTTTCTTT
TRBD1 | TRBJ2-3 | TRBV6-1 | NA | CASSEQDRGRADTQYF | TGTGCCAGCAGTGAACAGGACAGGGGAAGGGCAGATACGCAGTATTTT
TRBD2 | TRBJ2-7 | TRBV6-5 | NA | CASSLLAGNSYEQYF | TGTGCCAGCAGCCTACTAGCGGGTAACTCCTACGAGCAGTACTTC
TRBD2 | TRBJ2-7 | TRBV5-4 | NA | CASSRLAGDYEQYF | TGTGCCAGCTCTAGACTAGCGGGAGACTACGAGCAGTACTTC
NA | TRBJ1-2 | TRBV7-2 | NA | CASSLDRPYGYTF | TGTGCCAGCAGCTTAGACAGACCATATGGCTACACCTTC
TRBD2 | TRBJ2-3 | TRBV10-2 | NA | CASSPPGLDTDTQYF | TGCGCCAGCAGCCCCCCGGGACTAGACACAGATACGCAGTATTTT
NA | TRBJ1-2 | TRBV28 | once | CASSPGQAGYTF | TGTGCCAGCAGTCCCGGTCAAGCTGGCTACACCTTC
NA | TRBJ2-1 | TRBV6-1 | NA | CASSEQVEQFF | TGTGCCAGCAGTGAACAGGTGGAGCAGTTCTTC
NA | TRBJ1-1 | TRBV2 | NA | CASSPPGAATEAFF | TGTGCCAGCAGTCCCCCAGGGGCGGCCACTGAAGCTTTCTTT
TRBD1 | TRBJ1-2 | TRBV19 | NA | CASSRDTGTVLYGYTF | TGTGCCAGTAGTAGGGACACCGGGACAGTTTTATATGGCTACACCTTC
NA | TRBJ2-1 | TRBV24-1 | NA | CATSDFAGSSNEQFF | TGTGCCACCAGTGATTTCGCGGGTTCCTCTAATGAGCAGTTCTTC
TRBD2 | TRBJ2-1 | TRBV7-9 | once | CASSLGTSGDNEQFF | TGTGCCAGCAGCCTCGGGACTAGCGGGGACAATGAGCAGTTCTTC
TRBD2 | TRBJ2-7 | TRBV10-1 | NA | CASSQGLAPLEQYF | TGCGCCAGCAGTCAAGGACTAGCCCCTCTCGAGCAGTACTTC
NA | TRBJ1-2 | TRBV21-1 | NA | CASSKAGTDYGYTF | TGTGCCAGCAGCAAAGCAGGGACAGACTATGGCTACACCTTC
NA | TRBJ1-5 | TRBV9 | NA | CASSPGGGRNQPQHF | TGTGCCAGCAGCCCGGGGGGGGGCCGCAATCAGCCCCAGCATTTT
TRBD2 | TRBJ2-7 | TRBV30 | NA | CAWSVTSGRWEEQYF | TGTGCCTGGAGTGTAACTAGCGGGAGGTGGGAAGAGCAGTACTTC
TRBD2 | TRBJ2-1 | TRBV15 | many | CATSRDRVGGPNEQFF | TGTGCCACCAGCAGAGATAGGGTGGGAGGGCCAAATGAGCAGTTCTTC